These T cell receptor beta chains were read from a single sample in a study of blood T cell repertoires in COVID-19. This table comes from immunoSEQ multiplex PCR, and its TCRdb copy is limited to in-frame clones, with some not included. The sample has roughly 330,000 clones; approximately 88% are singletons. The source material was PBMCs or T cells enriched from blood (not recorded which). All receptors come from a young man who had recovered from COVID-19. CDR3s leave out the opening cysteine and the closing phenylalanine or tryptophan. Rows may omit the clone size; those that give it use once, few, many or a size class.

>TRBJ1-5|TRBV18|.
ASSLTGGQVKAQPQH
>TRBJ1-4|TRBV27|.
ASGPLVATNEKLF
>TRBJ2-7|TRBV18|.
ASSPSGRGDEQY
>TRBJ1-6|TRBV7-2|.
ASSSRQGNNSPLH
>TRBJ2-7|TRBV15|once
ATASGGASYEQY
>TRBJ2-3|TRBV5-3|.
ARRLGGPTDTQY
>TRBJ2-5|TRBV13|.
ASSYRDIDLLETQY
>TRBJ1-5|TRBV6-5|.
ASSWEFNQPQH
>TRBJ1-2|TRBV4-1|few
ASSQAQGSNYGYT
>TRBJ1-5|TRBV28|.
ASSPLAGYYSNQPQH
>TRBJ2-7|TRBV15|.
ATSRGYLQGATYEQY
>TRBJ2-7|TRBV3-1/TRBV3-2|few
ASSQPGAGPSSYEQY
>TRBJ1-1|TRBV9|.
ASSVTGMMNTEAF
>TRBJ1-2|TRBV7-2|once
ASSGRVNYGYT
>TRBJ1-4|TRBV7-8|.
ASSLTGTATANEKLF
>TRBJ2-7|TRBV11-2|few
ASSPDRSYEQY
>TRBJ2-6|TRBV7-8|.
ASRLAGANVLT
>TRBJ2-1|TRBV10-3|.
AISEGLAGGNEQF
>TRBJ1-6|TRBV6-5|.
ASSWGGGSYNSPLH
>TRBJ2-1|TRBV19|.
ASSGAPGTSVSYNEQF
>TRBJ1-2|TRBV10-1|.
ASSAGQVYGYT
>TRBJ1-1|TRBV6-5|.
ASKTGVNGAEAF
>TRBJ2-2|TRBV7-9|.
ASSLRGTTNTGELF
>TRBJ2-2|TRBV7-9|.
ASSPTTGDTGELF
>TRBJ2-5|TRBV27|.
ASSPGLWGETQY
>TRBJ2-7|TRBV28|.
ASSRQGETYEQY
>TRBJ2-3|TRBV2|.
ASSEASGGVGDTQY
>TRBJ1-1|TRBV6-2/TRBV6-3|.
ASSYVGGTEAF
>TRBJ2-5|TRBV4-1|.
ASSQDPSQETQY
>TRBJ1-6|TRBV2|.
ASKTDSRTLH
>TRBJ2-3|TRBV6-4|.
ASSPLKGQSTDTQY
>TRBJ1-6|TRBV7-2|.
ASRGTLNSPLH
>TRBJ2-3|TRBV7-2|.
ASSYGVVGTQY
>TRBJ1-6|TRBV7-9|.
ASRSGGSPLH
>TRBJ2-3|TRBV4-2|.
ASSPPGGGTDTQY
>TRBJ2-2|TRBV4-2|once
ASSQEPRGGANTGELF
>TRBJ1-1|TRBV7-2|.
ASSSDRAMNTEAF
>TRBJ2-6|TRBV5-1|.
ASSLGNSGANVLT
>TRBJ1-2|TRBV28|.
ASSALANYGYT
>TRBJ1-1|TRBV3-1/TRBV3-2|.
ASSQDGGLNTEAF
>TRBJ1-6|TRBV14|.
ASSASPNSPLH
>TRBJ2-7|TRBV10-3|once
AISEGRGGYYEQY
>TRBJ1-4|TRBV18|.
ASSPRAVNEKLF
>TRBJ1-2|TRBV28|.
ASRRQGAYYGYT
>TRBJ1-6|TRBV30|few
AWSVGTRVNSPLH
>TRBJ2-1|TRBV28|.
ASSFPELGNEQF
>TRBJ2-7|TRBV20-1|.
SARSGYEQY
>TRBJ2-1|TRBV7-9|.
ASSFSTLRGAYNEQF
>TRBJ1-2|TRBV28|.
ASSLEVAYGYT
>TRBJ2-1|TRBV10-2|.
ASGPTSYNEQF